The rows below give T cell receptor beta chains drawn from one sample of a study of blood T cell repertoires in COVID-19. Sequencing was performed with immunoSEQ multiplex PCR; in TCRdb, only in-frame clones are kept and a portion is missing. The sample contains over 300,000 clones, roughly 90% of which appear only once. Sequencing used peripheral blood. The receptors come from a man aged 40-49 years with acute or convalescent COVID-19. Each CDR3 is given with its conserved first and last residue. A D gene is named only where the DNA matches it firmly. Clone size appears in some rows only: once, few, many, or a class for an expanded clone.

clone_size	j_call	v_call	d_call	cdr3_nt	cdr3_aa
.	TRBJ1-1	TRBV29-1	TRBD1	TGCAGCGTTGAAAGGCAGGGGGCTTTCATCACTGAAGCTTTCTTT	CSVERQGAFITEAFF
.	TRBJ1-5	TRBV30	.	TGTGCCTGGAGTAAGGGGCGTAATCTCTTTTATCAGCCCCAGCATTTT	CAWSKGRNLFYQPQHF
once	TRBJ2-1	TRBV19	TRBD1	TGTGCCAGTAGGTATAGGACAGGGGAACACACTCCGTTCTTC	CASRYRTGEHTPFF
.	TRBJ2-1	TRBV2	.	TGTGCCAGCAGGGAACTAAGTGAGCAGTTCTTC	CASRELSEQFF
.	TRBJ1-1	TRBV19	TRBD1	TGTGCCAGTAGTCCCCTTCCCCCCGACAGGGTTGCTTTCTTT	CASSPLPPDRVAFF
.	TRBJ1-5	TRBV6-5	.	TGTGCCAGCAGTCAGTCAGGGGATCAGCCCCAGCATTTT	CASSQSGDQPQHF
.	TRBJ1-5	TRBV11-2	.	TGTGCCAGCAGTCAAAAGACCCGAGGACAGCCCCAGCATTTT	CASSQKTRGQPQHF
.	TRBJ2-1	TRBV12-3/TRBV12-4	.	TGTGCCAGCAGTTTATATCCCTACAATGAGCAGTTCTTC	CASSLYPYNEQFF
.	TRBJ1-1	TRBV10-3	TRBD1	TGTGCCATCAGTGAGAGGGGGACAGGGGCTAACACTGAAGCTTTCTTT	CAISERGTGANTEAFF
.	TRBJ2-7	TRBV5-4	TRBD1	TGTGCCAGCAGCTCGCGGACAGGCTCCTACGAGCAGTACTTC	CASSSRTGSYEQYF
.	TRBJ2-7	TRBV7-9	TRBD1	TGTGCCAGCAGCTTAGGGACAGGGGTCGACGAGCAGTACTTC	CASSLGTGVDEQYF
.	TRBJ2-2	TRBV9	TRBD1	TGTGCCAGCAGCGGACAGGGGTTGACCGGGGAGCTGTTTTTT	CASSGQGLTGELFF
.	TRBJ2-3	TRBV10-2	TRBD2	TGCGCCTCCCTGAGCGGGCTAGCGGGAGGGGACGGCACAGATACGCAGTATTTT	CASLSGLAGGDGTDTQYF
.	TRBJ1-2	TRBV5-4	.	TGTGCCAGCAGCTTGGACGGGGGGTTAAGCTATGGCTACACCTTC	CASSLDGGLSYGYTF
.	TRBJ1-6	TRBV18	.	TGTGCCAGCTCACCAGGGAGGGATCGGGATTCACCCCTCCACTTT	CASSPGRDRDSPLHF
.	TRBJ2-7	TRBV7-7	TRBD2	TGTGCTAGCAGCCCTTGGGGGGGCGAGCAGTACTTC	CASSPWGGEQYF
.	TRBJ1-1	TRBV27	.	TGTGCCAGCGGGCCCAGTCGGTTCACTGAAGCTTTCTTT	CASGPSRFTEAFF
.	TRBJ1-4	TRBV6-6	TRBD1	TGTGCCAGCAGTTACTCGAGGGGGCTCGGTGAAAAACTGTTTTTT	CASSYSRGLGEKLFF
.	TRBJ2-7	TRBV6-2/TRBV6-3	TRBD2	TGTGCCAGCTGTTCCAGAGCCCTAGCGGGGAAAGGCACCTACGAGCAGTACTTC	CASCSRALAGKGTYEQYF
.	TRBJ1-2	TRBV5-1	.	TGCGCCAGCAGCTTGACCCCGCAGGGCCCGCTTGGCTACACCTTC	CASSLTPQGPLGYTF
.	TRBJ1-1	TRBV27	.	TGTGCCAGCAGTTTAGTGGGAGGCACTGAAGCTTTCTTT	CASSLVGGTEAFF
.	TRBJ2-7	TRBV14	TRBD1	TGTGCCAGCAGCCAGACAGGGTTTCGCGAGCAGTACTTC	CASSQTGFREQYF
few	TRBJ1-2	TRBV6-2/TRBV6-3	.	TGTGCCAGCAGTTACTCGAGTTATGGCTACACCTTC	CASSYSSYGYTF
.	TRBJ1-5	TRBV28	.	TGTGCCAGCAGCCCCTTTAAGGGTTCAAGGACGTTTTGGGGGGATCAGCCCCAGCATTTT	CASSPFKGSRTFWGDQPQHF
.	TRBJ1-3	TRBV9	.	TGTGCCAGCAGCGTAGGGGCCAGCTCTGGAAACACCATATATTTT	CASSVGASSGNTIYF
.	TRBJ1-3	TRBV5-1	TRBD1	TGCGCCAGCAGCTTGGCACCGGACAGGGGAGCGGCAGGAAACACCATATATTTT	CASSLAPDRGAAGNTIYF
once	TRBJ1-2	TRBV5-6	.	TGTGCCAGCAGCTTCGGGGGAGGCTACACCTTC	CASSFGGGYTF
.	TRBJ1-6	TRBV9	TRBD1	TGTGCCAGCAGCGTAGGACAGGGACGGAATTCACCCCTCCACTTT	CASSVGQGRNSPLHF
.	TRBJ1-2	TRBV6-2/TRBV6-3	.	TGTGCCAGCAGTTACAGGAGGGCCTCTAACTATGGCTACACCTTC	CASSYRRASNYGYTF
once	TRBJ1-4	TRBV27	.	TGTGCCAGCAGTTTGAGGGCGGGAGGTGAAAAACTGTTTTTT	CASSLRAGGEKLFF
.	TRBJ2-1	TRBV5-8	.	TGTGCCAGCAGCCCGGGTTTGTTTGGGGCGTCGCAGTTCTTC	CASSPGLFGASQFF
.	TRBJ1-1	TRBV6-2/TRBV6-3	TRBD1	TGTGCCAGCAGTACGGGGGGACAGGGGTTCAACACTGAAGCTTTCTTT	CASSTGGQGFNTEAFF
.	TRBJ2-7	TRBV6-2/TRBV6-3	.	TGTGCCAGCAGTTACCAGTACGAGCAGTACTTC	CASSYQYEQYF
.	TRBJ2-2	TRBV2	.	TGTGCCAGCACTGAGGAGACTGGCGGGGAGCTGTTTTTT	CASTEETGGELFF
.	TRBJ1-5	TRBV11-2	.	TGTGCCAGCAGCCCCTCTGCTCCGAGGTGGTCGAGCAATCAGCCCCAGCATTTT	CASSPSAPRWSSNQPQHF
.	TRBJ1-3	TRBV10-2	TRBD1	TGCGCCAGCAGGACCGGGACAGCTGGAAACACCATATATTTT	CASRTGTAGNTIYF
.	TRBJ2-3	TRBV27	TRBD1	TGTGCCAGCAGTTTAAAGTACAGGGGGCTTGGGGATACGCAGTATTTT	CASSLKYRGLGDTQYF
.	TRBJ2-1	TRBV25-1	.	TGTGCCAGCAGTGACCCGGGGGGCCAGGGCAATGAGCAGTTCTTC	CASSDPGGQGNEQFF
once	TRBJ2-1	TRBV30	TRBD2	TGTGCCTGGACACCGGGACTAGCGGGAATGGAGCAGTTCTTC	CAWTPGLAGMEQFF
.	TRBJ1-3	TRBV6-1	.	TGTGCCAGCAGTGACCAGGCCGGCTCTGGAAACACCATATATTTT	CASSDQAGSGNTIYF
many	TRBJ1-5	TRBV28	.	TGTGCCAGCAGTTCCCTTTTGGGCAGCAATCAGCCCCAGCATTTT	CASSSLLGSNQPQHF
.	TRBJ1-3	TRBV28	.	TGTGCCAGCATGTCAGGGGTCGGTGGAAACACCATATATTTT	CASMSGVGGNTIYF